Listed below are T cell receptor beta chains from one sample, sequenced in a study of blood T cell repertoires in COVID-19. Clones were sequenced by immunoSEQ multiplex PCR, and TCRdb holds only the in-frame ones, with some missing. Of about 100,000 clones listed, about 89% are singletons. The sample consisted of peripheral blood. The receptors originated from a human donor in a cohort sampled during active COVID-19. CDR3s leave out the opening cysteine and the closing phenylalanine or tryptophan. A D gene is named only where the DNA matches it firmly.

V	J	D	CDR3
TRBV9	TRBJ1-2	NA	ASSVEAGAFNYGYT
TRBV18	TRBJ1-1	NA	ASSPPSLQGQNTEAF
TRBV28	TRBJ2-7	NA	ASTGYYEQY
TRBV12-3/TRBV12-4	TRBJ1-5	NA	ASSLRGGWPQH
TRBV5-1	TRBJ1-2	TRBD1	ASSWYPGQGGGYT
TRBV12-3/TRBV12-4	TRBJ1-1	TRBD1	ASSQGAEAF
TRBV7-6	TRBJ1-1	TRBD1	ASSSTTGGWGTEAF
TRBV4-1	TRBJ2-7	TRBD1	ASSGRGQGASEQY
TRBV18	TRBJ2-3	TRBD2	ASSPAGVRGYTQY
TRBV6-2/TRBV6-3	TRBJ1-1	TRBD1	ASSSGQGYTEAF
TRBV2	TRBJ2-7	TRBD1	ASSDWDSYEQY
TRBV10-3	TRBJ2-7	TRBD1	AISRLLEGTGVGEQY
TRBV28	TRBJ2-1	NA	ASSSPLRVVSYNEQF
TRBV18	TRBJ1-2	NA	ASSHSGTATYGYT
TRBV11-3	TRBJ2-1	TRBD2	ASSPLAGAPEQF
TRBV29-1	TRBJ1-2	NA	SVDRRPNYGYT
TRBV9	TRBJ1-1	NA	ASSGQAPGSTEAF
TRBV7-2	TRBJ1-3	NA	ASSPLTASGNTIY
TRBV25-1	TRBJ1-5	TRBD1	ASSGSRDSQSNQPQH
TRBV5-1	TRBJ1-1	NA	ASSFGENTEAF
TRBV7-2	TRBJ1-4	TRBD1	ASSAGQGGEKLF
TRBV9	TRBJ2-1	NA	ASSFGPPRVGGAEQF
TRBV6-5	TRBJ2-2	TRBD1	ASRSGTGGFGELF
TRBV7-2	TRBJ1-1	NA	ASSLVFAGEAF
TRBV27	TRBJ2-7	NA	ASSLSGQGTHEQY
TRBV28	TRBJ1-2	NA	ASSGLGQNYGYT
TRBV6-6	TRBJ1-4	TRBD1	ASRTGSNEKLF
TRBV3-1/TRBV3-2	TRBJ2-1	NA	ASSQDRDSYNEQF
TRBV18	TRBJ2-7	TRBD2	ASSLPGGGLGEQY
TRBV27	TRBJ1-2	TRBD1	ASRWGGTGNGYT
TRBV28	TRBJ1-6	NA	ASRGREIYNSPLH
TRBV18	TRBJ1-6	NA	ASSISGGAGNSPLH
TRBV5-1	TRBJ2-1	TRBD1	ASSYHRGSRNEQF
TRBV5-4	TRBJ2-1	TRBD2	ASSLYSGGVAYNEQF
TRBV7-6	TRBJ2-7	TRBD1	ASSSRGDRGGEQY
TRBV7-3	TRBJ1-1	NA	ASSRDIYTEAF
TRBV4-1	TRBJ1-4	NA	ASSRNRNEKLF
TRBV5-1	TRBJ2-5	TRBD2	ASSLAGGQETQY
TRBV12-2	TRBJ1-5	NA	ASRLAWGTGFFGHNYSNQPQH
TRBV29-1	TRBJ2-6	NA	SVEGGAATAGANVLT
TRBV6-5	TRBJ2-7	NA	ASTADPTAEQY
TRBV27	TRBJ1-3	NA	ASSVGWGNTIY
TRBV3-1/TRBV3-2	TRBJ1-1	NA	ASSQEGRTEAF
TRBV28	TRBJ1-5	NA	ASSLAMSNQPQH
TRBV10-2	TRBJ1-1	NA	ATMLSEAF
TRBV27	TRBJ1-6	NA	ASRPVNSPLH
TRBV9	TRBJ2-7	TRBD2	ASSAGLAASYEQY
TRBV28	TRBJ2-3	TRBD2	ASSSREGPTDTQY